Listed below are T cell receptor beta chains from one sample, sequenced in a study of T cell repertoires in cytomegalovirus infection. One entry per CDR3 protein results from TCRdb running MiXCR on the reads. Here the sample spans around 200,000 distinct CDR3 sequences, around two fifths being singletons. Which antigens these TCRs recognize remains unknown. The material sequenced was CD8+ T cells from cultured PBMCs, taken from culture after CMV antigen stimulation. These receptors were obtained from a human donor in good health (CMV status not recorded). Some clones in this sample may be carry-over from other donors' samples. CDR3s include the opening cysteine and the closing phenylalanine or tryptophan. A D gene is named only where the DNA matches it firmly. Size tells how often a clone was seen (once, few, many) or the class of an expanded clone, and some rows leave it out.

j_call,d_call,v_call,clone_size,cdr3_aa,cdr3_nt
TRBJ2-6,TRBD2,TRBV27,NA,CASSGSSGIRSGANVLTF,TGTGCCAGCAGTGGCTCTAGCGGCATTCGCTCTGGGGCCAACGTCCTGACTTTC
TRBJ2-1,TRBD2,TRBV27,NA,CASSPPAGVAEQFF,TGTGCCAGCAGTCCTCCCGCGGGAGTCGCCGAGCAGTTCTTC
TRBJ2-5,NA,TRBV3-1,NA,CASSQVRAYQETQYF,TGTGCCAGCAGCCAAGTCCGAGCGTACCAAGAGACCCAGTACTTC
TRBJ2-1,NA,TRBV12-5,many,CASGQNYNEQFF,TGTGCTAGTGGCCAAAACTACAATGAGCAGTTCTTC
TRBJ2-3,NA,TRBV7-6,few,CASSIEWGRTDTQYF,TGTGCCAGCAGCATTGAATGGGGCCGCACAGATACGCAGTATTTT
TRBJ2-7,TRBD1,TRBV27,NA,CASSFTGVYEQYF,TGTGCCAGCAGTTTCACAGGGGTCTACGAGCAGTACTTC
TRBJ2-1,NA,TRBV12-3/TRBV12-4,NA,CASSLDRGPNSYNEQFF,TGTGCCAGCAGTTTGGATAGAGGTCCTAACTCCTACAATGAGCAGTTCTTC
TRBJ2-1,NA,TRBV27,NA,CASSFSSGNEQFF,TGTGCCAGCAGCTTTTCTTCGGGTAATGAGCAGTTCTTC
TRBJ2-7,TRBD2,TRBV6-6,few,CASSYGGRGYEQYF,TGTGCCAGCAGTTACGGCGGGAGGGGATACGAGCAGTACTTC
TRBJ1-1,NA,TRBV4-1,few,CASSLPTRNTEAFF,TGCGCCAGCAGCCTACCCACGAGAAACACTGAAGCTTTCTTT
TRBJ1-6,NA,TRBV7-6,many,CASRRAQGSPLHF,TGTGCCAGCAGGAGGGCCCAGGGATCACCCCTCCACTTT
TRBJ2-1,NA,TRBV12-3/TRBV12-4,NA,CASSLVGVYNEQFF,TGTGCCAGCAGTTTAGTGGGGGTTTACAATGAGCAGTTCTTC
TRBJ2-3,TRBD2,TRBV7-8,few,CASSPLAASTDTQYF,TGTGCCAGCAGCCCTCTAGCGGCTAGCACAGATACGCAGTATTTT
TRBJ1-1,NA,TRBV7-8,many,CASSRTQNTEAFF,TGTGCCAGCTCCCGGACACAGAACACTGAAGCTTTCTTT
TRBJ2-7,NA,TRBV7-9,NA,CASSSPWDSSVDEQYF,TGTGCCAGCAGCTCGCCATGGGACTCTTCCGTGGACGAGCAGTACTTC
TRBJ2-1,TRBD2,TRBV28,NA,CASSPGLAGGRGNEQFF,TGTGCCAGCAGCCCGGGACTAGCGGGAGGAAGGGGCAATGAGCAGTTCTTC
TRBJ1-1,NA,TRBV6-1,few,CASSDTGLNTEAFF,TGTGCCAGCAGCGATACAGGGTTGAACACTGAAGCTTTCTTT
TRBJ2-3,TRBD2,TRBV7-9,NA,CASSGQGGSTDTQYF,TGTGCCAGCAGCGGGCAGGGAGGGAGCACAGATACGCAGTATTTT
TRBJ1-5,NA,TRBV7-3,few,CASSSDRNQPQHF,TGTGCCAGCAGTTCGGACAGAAATCAGCCCCAGCATTTT
TRBJ2-7,NA,TRBV7-9,NA,CASSLVLVPYEQYF,TGTGCCAGCAGCTTAGTTCTGGTACCCTACGAGCAGTACTTC
TRBJ2-5,TRBD2,TRBV20-1,NA,CSARGLAGLSDETQYF,TGCAGTGCTAGAGGGCTAGCGGGGTTATCGGACGAGACCCAGTACTTC
TRBJ2-1,TRBD2,TRBV20-1,NA,CSASLLAAYNEQFF,TGCAGTGCTAGTTTACTAGCGGCCTACAATGAGCAGTTCTTC
TRBJ1-5,NA,TRBV19,few,CASSIGADTLSNQPQHF,TGTGCCAGTAGTATAGGGGCAGACACCCTGAGCAATCAGCCCCAGCATTTT
TRBJ2-4,NA,TRBV13,many,CASSLGMAGENIQYF,TGTGCCAGCAGCTTAGGCATGGCAGGGGAAAACATTCAGTACTTC
TRBJ2-1,NA,TRBV7-8,many,CASTTVGNEQFF,TGTGCCAGCACCACGGTTGGGAATGAGCAGTTCTTC
TRBJ2-7,TRBD1,TRBV7-9,few,CASSSTGAQYF,TGTGCCAGCAGCTCAACAGGGGCGCAGTACTTC
TRBJ1-6,TRBD1,TRBV7-6,NA,CASSLRGQGNSPLHF,TGTGCCAGCAGCTTAAGGGGACAGGGGAATTCACCCCTCCACTTT
TRBJ2-1,TRBD2,TRBV7-9,few,CASSPRGVGYNEQFF,TGTGCCAGCAGCCCGCGGGGGGTTGGATACAATGAGCAGTTCTTC
TRBJ1-5,NA,TRBV6-6,NA,CASTGQGQYGQVRLSNQPTHF,TGTGCCAGCACGGGGCAGGGTCAGTATGGGCAGGTGAGGCTCAGCAATCAGCCCACGCATTTT
TRBJ1-5,TRBD1,TRBV12-3/TRBV12-4,NA,CASRWTGNQPQHF,TGTGCCAGCAGATGGACAGGGAATCAGCCCCAGCATTTT
TRBJ2-7,TRBD2,TRBV7-6,once,CASSPPGLADSYEQYF,TGTGCCAGCAGCCCCCCGGGACTAGCGGATTCCTACGAGCAGTACTTC
TRBJ2-1,NA,TRBV11-2,NA,CASSLDQEWDEQFF,TGTGCCAGCAGCTTAGATCAGGAGTGGGATGAGCAGTTCTTC
TRBJ2-7,NA,TRBV19,few,CASSIVGAFSPYEQYF,TGTGCCAGTAGTATAGTGGGGGCTTTTTCCCCCTACGAGCAGTACTTC
TRBJ2-1,TRBD2,TRBV19,NA,CASSVAGTSLTLPGSEQFF,TGTGCCAGTAGTGTCGCCGGGACTAGCCTCACCCTGCCTGGTAGTGAGCAGTTCTTC
TRBJ2-7,TRBD2,TRBV7-9,NA,CASSQVTSGHYEQYF,TGTGCCAGCAGCCAGGTCACTAGCGGACACTACGAGCAGTACTTC
TRBJ2-7,NA,TRBV7-9,NA,CASSLLNRAYEQYF,TGTGCCAGCAGCTTATTGAACAGGGCCTACGAGCAGTACTTC
TRBJ1-2,NA,TRBV2,NA,CASSRQRTPNYGYTF,TGTGCCAGCAGCAGACAGAGGACACCGAACTATGGCTACACCTTC
TRBJ2-1,NA,TRBV29-1,NA,CSVRIPGPPPYEQFF,TGCAGCGTCCGAATTCCGGGCCCTCCGCCCTATGAGCAGTTCTTC
TRBJ2-1,TRBD2,TRBV10-3,NA,CAISDGGTDINEQFF,TGTGCCATCAGTGACGGGGGGACGGACATTAATGAGCAGTTCTTC
TRBJ1-4,NA,TRBV5-1,NA,CASSFGATNEKLFF,TGCGCCAGCAGCTTTGGGGCAACTAATGAAAAACTGTTTTTT
TRBJ2-7,TRBD2,TRBV19,few,CASSPPGEGSHEQYF,TGTGCCAGTAGCCCACCGGGGGAGGGATCCCACGAGCAGTACTTC
TRBJ2-1,NA,TRBV7-9,few,CASSWNRDSRTYNEQFF,TGTGCCAGCAGCTGGAACCGGGACTCTAGAACCTACAATGAGCAGTTCTTC
TRBJ2-2,NA,TRBV7-6,NA,CATRGGTGELFF,TGTGCCACCCGCGGCGGCACCGGGGAGCTGTTTTTT
TRBJ2-1,TRBD2,TRBV14,few,CASSPPRGRFVSEQFF,TGTGCCAGCAGCCCCCCACGCGGGAGGTTTGTAAGCGAGCAGTTCTTC
TRBJ2-1,TRBD2,TRBV11-3,NA,CASSARNSGEQFF,TGTGCCAGCAGCGCAAGAAATAGCGGGGAGCAGTTCTTC
TRBJ2-6,NA,TRBV29-1,few,CSVAWRGDYSGANVLTF,TGCAGCGTTGCTTGGCGGGGCGACTACTCTGGGGCCAACGTCCTGACTTTC